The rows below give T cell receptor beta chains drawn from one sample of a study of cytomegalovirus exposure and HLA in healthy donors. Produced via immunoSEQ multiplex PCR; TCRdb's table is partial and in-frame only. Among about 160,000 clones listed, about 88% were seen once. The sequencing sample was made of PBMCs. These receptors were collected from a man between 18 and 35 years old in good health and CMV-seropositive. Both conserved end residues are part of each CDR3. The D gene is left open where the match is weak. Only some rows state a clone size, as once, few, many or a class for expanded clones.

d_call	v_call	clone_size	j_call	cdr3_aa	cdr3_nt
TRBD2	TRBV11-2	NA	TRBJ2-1	CASSLELAGPRGFGEQFF	TGTGCCAGCAGCTTAGAACTAGCGGGCCCAAGAGGGTTTGGTGAGCAGTTCTTC
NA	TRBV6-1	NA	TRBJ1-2	CASRQRTDSYGYTF	TGTGCCAGCAGGCAACGGACAGACTCCTATGGCTACACCTTC
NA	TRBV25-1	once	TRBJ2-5	CASSESSSGAQYF	TGTGCCAGCAGTGAATCGAGTTCGGGAGCCCAGTACTTC
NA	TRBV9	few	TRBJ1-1	CASSVVAATEAFF	TGTGCCAGCAGCGTAGTGGCGGCCACTGAAGCTTTCTTT
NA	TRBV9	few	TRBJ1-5	CASSVDAGNQPQHF	TGTGCCAGCAGCGTAGATGCAGGGAATCAGCCCCAGCATTTT
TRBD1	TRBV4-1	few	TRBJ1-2	CASSPQTGGLLYGYTF	TGCGCCAGCAGCCCGCAGACAGGGGGCCTCCTTTATGGCTACACCTTC
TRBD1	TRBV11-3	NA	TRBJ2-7	CASSWRTGGYEQYF	TGTGCCAGCAGCTGGAGGACAGGGGGCTACGAGCAGTACTTC
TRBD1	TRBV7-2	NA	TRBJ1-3	CASSQDRVPGNTIYF	TGTGCCAGCAGCCAGGACAGGGTACCTGGAAACACCATATATTTT
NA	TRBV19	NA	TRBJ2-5	CASSIRGEETQYF	TGTGCCAGTAGTATTCGGGGAGAGGAGACCCAGTACTTC
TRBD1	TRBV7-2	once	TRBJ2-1	CASSFDRGSYNEQFF	TGTGCCAGCAGCTTCGACAGGGGCTCCTACAATGAGCAGTTCTTC
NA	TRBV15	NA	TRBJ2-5	CATSRPGETQYF	TGTGCCACCAGCAGACCGGGGGAGACCCAGTACTTC
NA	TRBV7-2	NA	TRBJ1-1	CASSLGGMNTEAFF	TGTGCCAGCAGCCTTGGAGGGATGAACACTGAAGCTTTCTTT
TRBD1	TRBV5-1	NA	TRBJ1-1	CASSPVSWTGDTEAFF	TGCGCCAGCAGCCCGGTATCTTGGACAGGGGACACTGAAGCTTTCTTT
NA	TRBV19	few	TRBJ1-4	CASSIGGQGSEKLFF	TGTGCCAGTAGTATAGGAGGGCAGGGGAGTGAAAAACTGTTTTTT
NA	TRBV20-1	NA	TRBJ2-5	CSAPETQYF	TGCAGTGCTCCGGAGACCCAGTACTTC
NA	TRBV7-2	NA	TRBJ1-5	CASSLVTGEGQPQHF	TGTGCCAGCAGCTTAGTGACGGGGGAGGGTCAGCCCCAGCATTTT
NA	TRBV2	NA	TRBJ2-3	CASRAPDTDTQYF	TGTGCCAGCAGGGCCCCTGACACAGATACGCAGTATTTT
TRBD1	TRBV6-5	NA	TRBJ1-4	CASSWDSWGEKLFF	TGTGCCAGCAGCTGGGACAGCTGGGGTGAAAAACTGTTTTTT
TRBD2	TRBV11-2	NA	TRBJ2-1	CASSLVRGGEQFF	TGTGCCAGCAGCTTAGTTCGGGGGGGCGAGCAGTTCTTC
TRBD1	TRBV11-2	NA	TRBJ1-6	CASSPGQDLRGSPLHF	TGTGCCAGCAGCCCGGGACAGGACTTGAGGGGTTCACCCCTCCACTTT
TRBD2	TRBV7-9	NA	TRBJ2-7	CASSRGVYEQYF	TGTGCCAGCAGCCGGGGGGTCTACGAGCAGTACTTC
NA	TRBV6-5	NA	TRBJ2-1	CASSYLRFYNEQFF	TGTGCCAGCAGTTACCTCAGGTTTTACAATGAGCAGTTCTTC
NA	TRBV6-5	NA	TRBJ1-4	CASSGLGEKLFF	TGTGCCAGCAGTGGACTGGGTGAAAAACTGTTTTTT
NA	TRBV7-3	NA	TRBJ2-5	CASSLMGGEETQYF	TGTGCCAGCAGCTTAATGGGCGGGGAAGAGACCCAGTACTTC
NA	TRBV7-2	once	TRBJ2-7	CASSTDQATYEQYF	TGTGCCAGCAGCACCGACCAGGCAACATACGAGCAGTACTTC
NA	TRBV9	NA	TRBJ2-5	CASSVGRGGVQETQYF	TGTGCCAGCAGCGTAGGACGGGGCGGGGTACAAGAGACCCAGTACTTC
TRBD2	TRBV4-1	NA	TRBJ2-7	CASSQDLGLAYEQYF	TGCGCCAGCAGCCAAGATTTGGGACTAGCTTACGAGCAGTACTTC
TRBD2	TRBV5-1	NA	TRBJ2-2	CASSPSSGGYTGELFF	TGCGCCAGCAGCCCATCGAGCGGGGGCTACACCGGGGAGCTGTTTTTT
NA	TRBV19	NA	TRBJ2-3	CASTDLSDTQYF	TGTGCCAGTACGGACTTATCAGATACGCAGTATTTT
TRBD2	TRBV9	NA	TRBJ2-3	CASSVDGSGGGDTQYF	TGTGCCAGCAGCGTAGACGGGAGCGGGGGGGGAGATACGCAGTATTTT
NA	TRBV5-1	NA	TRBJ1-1	CASSLGLAGDTEAFF	TGCGCCAGCAGCTTGGGTCTGGCGGGGGACACTGAAGCTTTCTTT
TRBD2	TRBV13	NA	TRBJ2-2	CASSLAPIAAGANTGELFF	TGTGCCAGCAGCTTAGCCCCCATAGCGGCGGGAGCGAACACCGGGGAGCTGTTTTTT
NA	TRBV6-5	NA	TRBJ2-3	CASSYSRGNTDTQYF	TGTGCCAGCAGTTACTCCAGGGGCAACACAGATACGCAGTATTTT
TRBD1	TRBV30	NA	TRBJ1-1	CAWSVRGGTGTEAFF	TGTGCCTGGAGTGTACGTGGGGGGACAGGCACTGAAGCTTTCTTT
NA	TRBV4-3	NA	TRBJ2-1	CASSRVFVAEVGNEQFF	TGCGCCAGCAGCCGGGTGTTCGTAGCGGAAGTCGGGAATGAGCAGTTCTTC
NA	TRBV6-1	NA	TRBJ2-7	CASSEAGVRYEQYF	TGTGCCAGCAGTGAAGCAGGGGTTCGCTACGAGCAGTACTTC